This is a list of T cell receptor beta chains from one sample in a study of blood T cell repertoires in COVID-19. TCRdb's table, derived via immunoSEQ multiplex PCR, lists solely in-frame clones and lacks some. Here the sample spans about 320,000 clones, approximately 88% being singletons. Sample: peripheral blood. The receptors were gathered from a woman younger than 45 with COVID-19, enrolled during active disease. Both conserved end residues are part of each CDR3. Each record gives: D gene, J gene, V gene, clone size, CDR3 protein, CDR3 DNA. D genes are given only for firm matches. The size field is filled for only some rows; it gives once, few, many or a size class.

D gene: TRBD1; J gene: TRBJ1-1; V gene: TRBV2; clone size: -; CDR3 protein: CASSGTGGGNTEAFF; CDR3 DNA: TGTGCCAGCAGTGGGACAGGGGGCGGGAACACTGAAGCTTTCTTT
D gene: -; J gene: TRBJ2-5; V gene: TRBV7-9; clone size: -; CDR3 protein: CASSFRGVGPETQYF; CDR3 DNA: TGTGCCAGCAGCTTCCGAGGTGTTGGCCCCGAGACCCAGTACTTC
D gene: -; J gene: TRBJ1-2; V gene: TRBV6-5; clone size: -; CDR3 protein: CASRPPGSLLGYTF; CDR3 DNA: TGTGCCAGCAGGCCGCCTGGCTCTCTTCTCGGCTACACCTTC
D gene: TRBD2; J gene: TRBJ2-3; V gene: TRBV4-1; clone size: once; CDR3 protein: CASSQAGTSGGSDTQYF; CDR3 DNA: TGCGCCAGCAGCCAAGCTGGTACTAGCGGGGGGTCAGATACGCAGTATTTT
D gene: -; J gene: TRBJ1-2; V gene: TRBV28; clone size: -; CDR3 protein: CASSYGRYGYTF; CDR3 DNA: TGTGCCAGCAGTTACGGGAGGTATGGCTACACCTTC
D gene: -; J gene: TRBJ2-1; V gene: TRBV4-1; clone size: once; CDR3 protein: CASSQDGVRLNEQFF; CDR3 DNA: TGCGCCAGCAGCCAAGACGGGGTAAGGCTTAATGAGCAGTTCTTC
D gene: -; J gene: TRBJ1-2; V gene: TRBV28; clone size: -; CDR3 protein: CASKEPSNYYGYTF; CDR3 DNA: TGTGCCAGCAAGGAGCCAAGTAACTACTATGGCTACACCTTC
D gene: -; J gene: TRBJ1-4; V gene: TRBV6-5; clone size: few; CDR3 protein: CASRAQGSGEKLFF; CDR3 DNA: TGTGCCAGCAGGGCTCAGGGTAGCGGTGAAAAACTGTTTTTT
D gene: TRBD2; J gene: TRBJ2-3; V gene: TRBV4-2; clone size: -; CDR3 protein: CASSQSTSVSTDTQYF; CDR3 DNA: TGTGCCAGCAGCCAATCTACTAGCGTAAGCACAGATACGCAGTATTTT
D gene: TRBD1; J gene: TRBJ1-5; V gene: TRBV28; clone size: -; CDR3 protein: CASRNSGTGFQPQHF; CDR3 DNA: TGTGCCAGCAGAAACTCCGGGACAGGGTTTCAGCCCCAGCATTTT
D gene: TRBD2; J gene: TRBJ2-5; V gene: TRBV11-3; clone size: -; CDR3 protein: CASSLTSGGVYSETQYF; CDR3 DNA: TGTGCCAGCAGCTTAACTAGCGGGGGGGTATATTCGGAGACCCAGTACTTC
D gene: -; J gene: TRBJ2-6; V gene: TRBV9; clone size: -; CDR3 protein: CASSASLVRGRSGANVLTF; CDR3 DNA: TGTGCCAGCAGCGCCTCGCTGGTCAGGGGCAGGTCTGGGGCCAACGTCCTGACTTTC
D gene: -; J gene: TRBJ1-1; V gene: TRBV3-1/TRBV3-2; clone size: -; CDR3 protein: CASSLGRGTEAFF; CDR3 DNA: TGTGCCAGCAGCCTTGGCAGGGGAACTGAAGCTTTCTTT
D gene: -; J gene: TRBJ2-3; V gene: TRBV27; clone size: once; CDR3 protein: CASRPLSGGTDTQYF; CDR3 DNA: TGTGCCAGCAGGCCACTCAGCGGTGGCACAGATACGCAGTATTTT
D gene: TRBD1; J gene: TRBJ2-5; V gene: TRBV5-1; clone size: -; CDR3 protein: CASSLRTGEWQETQYF; CDR3 DNA: TGCGCCAGCAGCTTGAGGACAGGGGAGTGGCAAGAGACCCAGTACTTC
D gene: -; J gene: TRBJ1-6; V gene: TRBV7-9; clone size: -; CDR3 protein: CASSLDGNNSPLHF; CDR3 DNA: TGTGCCAGCAGCTTAGACGGGAATAATTCACCCCTCCACTTT
D gene: TRBD1; J gene: TRBJ2-1; V gene: TRBV9; clone size: -; CDR3 protein: CASSVGRAGTGGLFF; CDR3 DNA: TGTGCCAGCAGCGTAGGGAGGGCAGGGACAGGGGGACTGTTCTTC
D gene: TRBD1; J gene: TRBJ1-2; V gene: TRBV11-2; clone size: -; CDR3 protein: CASTTLRGQGAQGYTF; CDR3 DNA: TGTGCCAGTACGACGTTGCGGGGCCAGGGGGCCCAGGGCTACACCTTC
D gene: -; J gene: TRBJ1-4; V gene: TRBV28; clone size: -; CDR3 protein: CASSLLSEKLFF; CDR3 DNA: TGTGCCAGCAGTTTATTGAGTGAAAAACTGTTTTTT
D gene: -; J gene: TRBJ1-1; V gene: TRBV28; clone size: -; CDR3 protein: CASSFGESTEAFF; CDR3 DNA: TGTGCCAGCAGTTTTGGAGAAAGCACTGAAGCTTTCTTT
D gene: TRBD1; J gene: TRBJ2-1; V gene: TRBV5-1; clone size: -; CDR3 protein: CASAGTGANNEQFF; CDR3 DNA: TGCGCCAGCGCTGGGACAGGCGCTAACAATGAGCAGTTCTTC
D gene: -; J gene: TRBJ1-6; V gene: TRBV7-9; clone size: -; CDR3 protein: CASSSDRTNSPLHF; CDR3 DNA: TGTGCCAGCAGCTCAGACAGGACCAATTCACCCCTCCACTTT
D gene: TRBD1; J gene: TRBJ1-4; V gene: TRBV2; clone size: -; CDR3 protein: CASREPDRGEKLFF; CDR3 DNA: TGTGCCAGCAGGGAACCCGACAGGGGTGAAAAACTGTTTTTT
D gene: TRBD2; J gene: TRBJ2-2; V gene: TRBV6-1; clone size: -; CDR3 protein: CASSEDWLAGTGELFF; CDR3 DNA: TGTGCCAGCAGTGAAGACTGGTTAGCGGGTACCGGGGAGCTGTTTTTT
D gene: -; J gene: TRBJ1-2; V gene: TRBV7-9; clone size: -; CDR3 protein: CASSSTENYYGYTF; CDR3 DNA: TGTGCCAGCAGCTCCACAGAGAACTACTATGGCTACACCTTC
D gene: -; J gene: TRBJ1-2; V gene: TRBV9; clone size: -; CDR3 protein: CASSGPQGSAIYYGYTF; CDR3 DNA: TGTGCCAGCAGCGGACCACAGGGATCGGCTATTTACTATGGCTACACCTTC
D gene: -; J gene: TRBJ2-2; V gene: TRBV15; clone size: once; CDR3 protein: CATSTQEDLNTGELFF; CDR3 DNA: TGTGCCACCAGCACTCAGGAGGACTTGAACACCGGGGAGCTGTTTTTT
D gene: -; J gene: TRBJ1-6; V gene: TRBV18; clone size: -; CDR3 protein: CASSPGLDGSPLHF; CDR3 DNA: TGTGCCAGCTCACCCGGGTTAGATGGGTCACCCCTCCACTTT
D gene: -; J gene: TRBJ1-2; V gene: TRBV6-5; clone size: -; CDR3 protein: CASSRTANYGYTF; CDR3 DNA: TGTGCCAGCAGCCGAACAGCTAACTATGGCTACACCTTC
D gene: -; J gene: TRBJ1-1; V gene: TRBV10-3; clone size: few; CDR3 protein: CAISDEVRLGGNTEAFF; CDR3 DNA: TGTGCCATCAGTGATGAGGTACGGCTAGGGGGGAACACTGAAGCTTTCTTT
D gene: -; J gene: TRBJ1-1; V gene: TRBV10-3; clone size: -; CDR3 protein: CAIRPSTGSNTEAFF; CDR3 DNA: TGTGCCATCAGACCCTCGACAGGTTCGAACACTGAAGCTTTCTTT
D gene: -; J gene: TRBJ1-2; V gene: TRBV3-1/TRBV3-2; clone size: -; CDR3 protein: CASSQRARPIYGYTF; CDR3 DNA: TGTGCCAGCAGCCAGAGGGCGCGGCCCATCTATGGCTACACCTTC
D gene: -; J gene: TRBJ2-3; V gene: TRBV5-1; clone size: -; CDR3 protein: CASSLGQGFYTDTQYF; CDR3 DNA: TGCGCCAGCAGCTTGGGGCAGGGGTTCTACACAGATACGCAGTATTTT